Listed below are T cell receptor beta chains from one sample, sequenced in a study of T cells in Graves' hyperthyroidism and ophthalmopathy. One entry per CDR3 protein results from TCRdb running MiXCR on the multiplex PCR reads. The table shows over 550,000 distinct CDR3 sequences, with approximately 16% occurring only once. The sample taken for sequencing was blood. These receptors were taken from a woman aged 18-30 years with Graves' hyperthyroidism. Each CDR3 is given with its conserved first and last residue. The D gene is left open where the match is weak. Some rows have no size entry. The others give once, few or many, or a class for an expanded clone.

V	size	J	D	CDR3	DNA
TRBV5-1	many	TRBJ1-1	NA	CASSRPGTNTEAFF	TGCGCCAGCAGCAGACCAGGGACTAACACTGAAGCTTTCTTT
TRBV18	few	TRBJ2-3	NA	CASSLGGAGPSTDTQYF	TGTGCCAGCTCACTCGGGGGAGCGGGCCCTAGCACAGATACGCAGTATTTT
TRBV12-3/TRBV12-4	few	TRBJ2-1	TRBD2	CASSSSGRASSEQFF	TGTGCCAGCAGTTCTAGCGGGAGGGCCTCTAGTGAGCAGTTCTTC
TRBV9	NA	TRBJ2-7	TRBD2	CASSVGASGEAYEQYF	TGTGCCAGCAGCGTAGGGGCTAGCGGGGAAGCCTACGAGCAGTACTTC
TRBV20-1	few	TRBJ2-2	TRBD1	CSAPWTGKGGELFF	TGCAGTGCTCCCTGGACAGGGAAGGGCGGGGAGCTGTTTTTT
TRBV5-1	NA	TRBJ2-1	TRBD2	CASSLGLAGVGWFF	TGCGCCAGCAGCTTGGGACTAGCGGGAGTCGGTTGGTTCTTC
TRBV20-1	many	TRBJ1-1	NA	CSADRNTEAFF	TGCAGTGCTGACAGGAACACTGAAGCTTTCTTT
TRBV5-6	few	TRBJ1-5	NA	CASSLGQGPGSQHF	TGTGCCAGCAGCTTGGGGCAGGGCCCGGGGTCCCAGCATTTT
TRBV6-1	few	TRBJ2-1	TRBD2	CASSTGTSDYNEQFF	TGTGCCAGCAGTACCGGGACTAGCGATTACAATGAGCAGTTCTTC
TRBV20-1	many	TRBJ1-1	NA	CSAREDSVNTEAFF	TGCAGTGCTAGAGAGGACAGCGTTAACACTGAAGCTTTCTTT
TRBV6-2/TRBV6-3	few	TRBJ2-7	NA	CASTRTDSSYEQYF	TGTGCCAGCACCAGGACAGACAGCTCCTACGAGCAGTACTTC
TRBV3-1	NA	TRBJ2-2	NA	CASSQEGERGELFF	TGTGCCAGCAGCCAAGAGGGGGAGCGGGGGGAGCTGTTTTTT